This TCR beta chain was documented in a study of shared clonotypes between healthy human individuals. Findings of the study overall: Against clonotypes common to all four donors, non-shared ones had lower generation probabilities.

For this clone: Its antigen remains unknown.

CD45RO-negative, CCR7-positively selected cells formed the naive CD8 fraction, excluding terminally differentiated effector memory CD45RA+ cells. Here immunoSEQ multiplex PCR was the method, and the copy in TCRdb shows in-frame clones only, minus some. The data hold more than 2 million clones, with roughly 95% observed a single time. V lost 7 bases to trimming and J lost 1 base; unmatched junction nucleotides: 10. The length of the CDR3 is 16 residues. Germline V gene sequence: CDR1 MNHNY, CDR2 SVGAGI (reference sequence). J is TRBJ2-5 and V is TRBV6-6; TRBD1 aligns across 9 bases. This TCR was sampled from a man between 18 and 35 years old in good health. Input material: naive CD8+ T cells sorted from blood. The CDR3: CASKLEGTGLQETQYF. In nucleotides, the CDR3 is TGTGCCAGCAAGTTAGAAGGGACAGGGCTCCAAGAGACCCAGTACTTC.